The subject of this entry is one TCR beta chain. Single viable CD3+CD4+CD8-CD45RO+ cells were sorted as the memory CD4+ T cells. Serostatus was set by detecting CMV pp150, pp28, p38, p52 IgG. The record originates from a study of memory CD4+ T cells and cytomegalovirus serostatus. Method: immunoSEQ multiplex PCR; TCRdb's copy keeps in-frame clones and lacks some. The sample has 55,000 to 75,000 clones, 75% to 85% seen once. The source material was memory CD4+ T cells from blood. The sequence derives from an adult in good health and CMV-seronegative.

The CDR3 is CASSLPAVGPYEQYF. The CDR3 coding sequence is TGTGCCAGCAGCCTCCCAGCCGTGGGACCCTACGAGCAGTACTTC. This rearrangement joins TRBV28 to TRBJ2-7, with D perhaps being TRBD1 or TRBD2 (5 bases each). The CDR3 is 15 residues long. The V gene lost 6 bases and the J gene lost 2 bases, with 17 bases spanning the gap. Germline V gives CDR1 MDHEN, CDR2 SYDVKM.